This T cell receptor (beta chain) stems from a study of T cells in Graves' hyperthyroidism and ophthalmopathy. For the study at large: Specimen type is peripheral blood, collected at initial diagnosis prior to any treatment.

Amplification targeted TCR beta CDR3 regions from RNA transcripts. During a first-round RT-PCR of the TCR CDR3, the HTBI primer set was used. One entry per CDR3 protein, called by TCRdb with MiXCR from the multiplex PCR reads. The table lists some 270,000 distinct CDR3 sequences, over 20% of them singletons, with under 40% in the top ten. Patients having uncontrolled infection, another autoimmune disease, pregnancy or lactation were not included. Based on clinical symptoms, serum thyroxine and TRAb, thyroid ultrasound and orbital computed tomography, diagnoses were reached. The PBMCs studied were ones that came from roughly 9.4 ml fresh peripheral blood. In this sample, this clonotype turned up many times. Germline CDR1 and CDR2: LGHNA and YNFKEQ. V gave up 0 bases and J gave up 1 base; unmatched junction bases: 4. The CDR3 has 16 amino acids.

The sample was blood. This clonotype originated in a woman in her thirties or forties with Graves' ophthalmopathy. The chain uses TRBV4-2 and TRBJ2-7, with TRBD2 matching 9 bases. The CDR3 protein is CASSQDRLADSYEQYF. DNA of the CDR3: TGTGCCAGCAGCCAAGATAGACTAGCGGATTCCTACGAGCAGTACTTC.